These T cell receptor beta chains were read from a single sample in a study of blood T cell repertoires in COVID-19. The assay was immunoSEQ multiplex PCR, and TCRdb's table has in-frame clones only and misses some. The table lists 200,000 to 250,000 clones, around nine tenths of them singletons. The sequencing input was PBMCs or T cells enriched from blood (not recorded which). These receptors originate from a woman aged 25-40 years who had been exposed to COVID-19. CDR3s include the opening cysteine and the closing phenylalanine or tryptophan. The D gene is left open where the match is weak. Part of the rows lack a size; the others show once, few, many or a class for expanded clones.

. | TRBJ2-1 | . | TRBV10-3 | TGTGCCATCAGTGCAGGCTCCATCAATGAGCAGTTCTTC | CAISAGSINEQFF
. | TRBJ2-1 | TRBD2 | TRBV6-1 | TGTGCCAGCAGTGAAGTGGCGCGGGCGGGAGACAATGAGCAGTTCTTC | CASSEVARAGDNEQFF
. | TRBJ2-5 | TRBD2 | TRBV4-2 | TGTGCCAGCAGCCCCGGACTAGCGGGAGTTGGGCAAGAGACCCAGTACTTC | CASSPGLAGVGQETQYF
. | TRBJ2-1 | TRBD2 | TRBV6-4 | TGTGCCAGCAGTGTCGGACTAGCTCACAATGAGCAGTTCTTC | CASSVGLAHNEQFF
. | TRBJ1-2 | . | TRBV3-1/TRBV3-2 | TGTGCCAGCAGCCAAGTACTTGCTAACTATGGCTACACCTTC | CASSQVLANYGYTF
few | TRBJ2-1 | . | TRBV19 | TGTGCCAGTAGTATAGGAGGCGGGGCTAACTACAATGAGCAGTTCTTC | CASSIGGGANYNEQFF
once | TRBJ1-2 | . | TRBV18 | TGTGCCAGCTCACCAAGGGCCGAGGGAAGGGATGGCTACACCTTC | CASSPRAEGRDGYTF
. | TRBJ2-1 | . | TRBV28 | TGTGCCAGCAGTTTGTTCTGGGGTGCAGAGCGGGCCAGCTCCTACAATGAGCAGTTCTTC | CASSLFWGAERASSYNEQFF
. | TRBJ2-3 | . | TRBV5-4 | TGTGCCAGCAGCTTGGAACCTGGGGAGGCCCCTGAAACAGATACGCAGTATTTT | CASSLEPGEAPETDTQYF
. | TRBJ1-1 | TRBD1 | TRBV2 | TGTGCCAGCAGGGGGACAGGGAACACTGAAGCTTTCTTT | CASRGTGNTEAFF
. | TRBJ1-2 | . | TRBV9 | TGTGCCAGCAGCCCATCAGGGAGGGACCTTGGGGGCTACACCTTC | CASSPSGRDLGGYTF
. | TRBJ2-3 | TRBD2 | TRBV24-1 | TGTGCCACCGAGGGACTAGCGGCAGATACGCAGTATTTT | CATEGLAADTQYF
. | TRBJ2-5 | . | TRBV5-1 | TGCGCCAGCAGCCTTTCCTTCGACATATTCCAAGAGACCCAGTACTTC | CASSLSFDIFQETQYF
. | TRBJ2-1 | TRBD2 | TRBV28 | TGTGCCAGCAGTTTAGATCTGGTAGCGGGAGTTTTAGATGAGCAGTTCTTC | CASSLDLVAGVLDEQFF
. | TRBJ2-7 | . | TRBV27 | TGTGCCAGCAGTGGTAGGGGCCTTTACGAGCAGTACTTC | CASSGRGLYEQYF
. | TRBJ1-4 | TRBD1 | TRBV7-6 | TGTGCCAGCAGCCCCCGACAGGGATTGGGGGATGAAAAACTGTTTTTT | CASSPRQGLGDEKLFF
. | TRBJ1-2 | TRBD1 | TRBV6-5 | TGTGCCAGCAGGGGGACAGGGGGCTCGCAAGGCTACACCTTC | CASRGTGGSQGYTF
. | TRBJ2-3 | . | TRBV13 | TGTGCCAGCAGCTTAAATCAGAGGCGCCCGAATACGCAGTATTTT | CASSLNQRRPNTQYF
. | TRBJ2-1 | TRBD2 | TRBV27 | TGTGCCAGCAGTTTAGATAACCCGGGACTAGCGGGAGGGCTAATCTTC | CASSLDNPGLAGGLIF
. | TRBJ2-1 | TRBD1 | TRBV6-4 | TGTGCCAGCAGTGACTCTGACAGGGCCTCCTACAATGAGCAGTTCTTC | CASSDSDRASYNEQFF